This T cell receptor beta chain emerged from a study of T cells in Graves' hyperthyroidism and ophthalmopathy. Researchers amplified the TCR beta CDR3 regions from RNA transcripts. Primed by the HTBI set, a first-round RT-PCR was run on the TCR CDR3. TCRdb re-called the multiplex PCR reads through MiXCR, storing one row per CDR3 protein. Seen here are around 400,000 distinct CDR3 sequences, roughly 25% observed once, and the top ten hold less than 75%. A note on this clonotype: A much larger clone differs by one base, so this may be a read error. The CDR3 carries no conserved terminal phenylalanine or tryptophan, so it likely arises from a read error.

Stable hyperthyroidism: no ophthalmopathy progression over 18 months of follow-up. The CDR3 is made up of 14 amino acids. In germline, CDR1 is SNHLY, CDR2 FYNNEI. V shed 8 bases and J 2 bases; nucleotides not matched to a gene: 9. The chain joins TRBV2 to TRBJ2-7; 7 bases align to TRBD2. The source of this sequence is a man over 45 with Graves' hyperthyroidism. Sequenced material: blood. CDR3 coding DNA: TGTGCCAGCTTAAAGGCGGGAGACCCCTACGAGCAGTACCTC. It translates to CASLKAGDPYEQYL.